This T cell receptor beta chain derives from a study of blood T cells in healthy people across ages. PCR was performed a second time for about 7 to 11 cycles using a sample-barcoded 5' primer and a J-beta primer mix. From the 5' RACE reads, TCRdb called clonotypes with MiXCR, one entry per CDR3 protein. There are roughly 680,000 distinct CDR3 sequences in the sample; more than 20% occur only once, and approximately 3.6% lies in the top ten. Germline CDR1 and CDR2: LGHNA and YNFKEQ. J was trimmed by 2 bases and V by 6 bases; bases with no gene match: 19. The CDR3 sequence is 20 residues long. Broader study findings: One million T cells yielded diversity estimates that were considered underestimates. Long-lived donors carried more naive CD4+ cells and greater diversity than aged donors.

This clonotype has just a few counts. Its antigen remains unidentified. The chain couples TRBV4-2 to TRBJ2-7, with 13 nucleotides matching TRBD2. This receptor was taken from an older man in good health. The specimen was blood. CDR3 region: CASRPTGGGLAGVRTYEQYF. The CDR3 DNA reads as TGTGCCAGCAGACCAACAGGGGGCGGACTAGCGGGAGTCCGAACCTACGAGCAGTACTTC.